A single T cell receptor (beta chain) is shown here with its context. Its antigen is still unknown. This sample was taken from a study of T cell responses to AZD1222 COVID-19 vaccine. General study findings and limits: The study identified only five or six AZD1222 recipients as seropositive at baseline. The donor group comprised mostly white British people and more females; the analysis possibly underestimated clonal diversity.

Looked up from germline, CDR1 is SGHDT and CDR2 is YYEEEE. The CDR3 has 15 amino acids. V lost 3 bases to trimming and J lost 1 base, with 12 bases between them. Produced via immunoSEQ multiplex PCR; TCRdb's table is partial and in-frame only. The table lists 150,000 to 200,000 clones, around 93% of them singletons, with under 2.5% in the top ten. The sequenced sample was peripheral blood, obtained on day 0 of AZD1222 vaccination. The clonotype comes from an adult in good health. The J gene is TRBJ2-3, the V gene TRBV5-6, with a possible D match to TRBD2 (5 bases). CDR3 sequence reads: CASSSLGDGTDTQYF. The CDR3 region has the DNA TGTGCCAGCAGCTCACTAGGTGATGGCACAGATACGCAGTATTTT.